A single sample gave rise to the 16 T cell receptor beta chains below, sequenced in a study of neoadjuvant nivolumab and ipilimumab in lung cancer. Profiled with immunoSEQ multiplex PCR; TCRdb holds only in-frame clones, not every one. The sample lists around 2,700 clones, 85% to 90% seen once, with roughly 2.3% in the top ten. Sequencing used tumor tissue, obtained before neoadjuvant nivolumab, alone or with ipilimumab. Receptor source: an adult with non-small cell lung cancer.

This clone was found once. The CDR3 reads CASSFQGDTQYF. CDR3 DNA sequence: TGTGCCAGCAGTTTCCAGGGAGATACGCAGTATTTT. The rearrangement uses TRBV28 and TRBJ2-3; TRBD1 might be the D (5 bases). This CDR3 region has 12 residues. With 3 bases removed from V and 5 bases from J, the gap between germline ends came to 6 bases. The germline V gene has CDR1 MDHEN and CDR2 SYDVKM.

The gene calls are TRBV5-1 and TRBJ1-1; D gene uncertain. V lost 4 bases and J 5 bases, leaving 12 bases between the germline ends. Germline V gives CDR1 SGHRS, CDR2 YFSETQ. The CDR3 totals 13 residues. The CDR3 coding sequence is TGCGCCAGCAGCCAAGACCAGAGGACTGAAGCTTTCTTT. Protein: CASSQDQRTEAFF.

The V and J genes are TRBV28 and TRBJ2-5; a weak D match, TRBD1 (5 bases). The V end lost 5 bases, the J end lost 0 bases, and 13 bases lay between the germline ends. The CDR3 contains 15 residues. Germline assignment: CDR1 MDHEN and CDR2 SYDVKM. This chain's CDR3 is CASSKDSLYQETQYF. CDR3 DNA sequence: TGTGCCAGCAGTAAAGACAGTTTGTACCAAGAGACCCAGTACTTC.

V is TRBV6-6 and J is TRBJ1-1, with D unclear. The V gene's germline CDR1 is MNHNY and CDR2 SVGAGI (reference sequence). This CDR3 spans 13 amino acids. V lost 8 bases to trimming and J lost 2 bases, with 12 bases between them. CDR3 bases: TGTGCCAGCGAAATATCGGTAAACACTGAAGCTTTCTTT. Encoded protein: CASEISVNTEAFF.

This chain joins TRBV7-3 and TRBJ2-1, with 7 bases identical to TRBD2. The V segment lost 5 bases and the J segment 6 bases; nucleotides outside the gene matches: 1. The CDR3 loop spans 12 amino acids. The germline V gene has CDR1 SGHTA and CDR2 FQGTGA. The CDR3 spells CASSPSGNEQFF. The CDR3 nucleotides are TGTGCCAGCAGCCCTAGCGGCAATGAGCAGTTCTTC.

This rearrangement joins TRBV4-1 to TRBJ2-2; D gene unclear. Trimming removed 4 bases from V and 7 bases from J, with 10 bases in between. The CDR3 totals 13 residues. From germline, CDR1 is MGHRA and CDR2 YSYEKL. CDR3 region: CASSRWNDGELFF. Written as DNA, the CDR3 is TGCGCCAGCAGCCGCTGGAACGACGGGGAGCTGTTTTTT.

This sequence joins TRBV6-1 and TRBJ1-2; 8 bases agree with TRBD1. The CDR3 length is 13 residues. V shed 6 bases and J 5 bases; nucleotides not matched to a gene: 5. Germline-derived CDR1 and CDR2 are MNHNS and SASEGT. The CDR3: CASRKDRAYGYTF. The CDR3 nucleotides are TGTGCCAGCAGGAAGGACAGGGCTTATGGCTACACCTTC.

For the CDR3, the DNA is TGTGCCAGCGCAGGGACCGCAATGGGGAAACTGTTTTTT. Translation: CASAGTAMGKLFF. The gene calls are TRBV9 and TRBJ1-4; a possible D gene is TRBD1 (5 bases). This CDR3 has 13 amino acids. The ends were cut back, 7 bases at V and 11 bases at J, with 18 bases in the middle. Germline V gene lookup returns CDR1 SGDLS and CDR2 YYNGEE.

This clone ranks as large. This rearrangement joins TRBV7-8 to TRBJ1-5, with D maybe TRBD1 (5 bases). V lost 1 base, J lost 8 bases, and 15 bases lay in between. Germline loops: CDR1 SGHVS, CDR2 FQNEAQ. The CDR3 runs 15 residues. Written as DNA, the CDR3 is TGTGCCAGCAGCTTAGTCCCCGGGGCGATGGAGCCCCAGCATTTT. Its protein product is CASSLVPGAMEPQHF.

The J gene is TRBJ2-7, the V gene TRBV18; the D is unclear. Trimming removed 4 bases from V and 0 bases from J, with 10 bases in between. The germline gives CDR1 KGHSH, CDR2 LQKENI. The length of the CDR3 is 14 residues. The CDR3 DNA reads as TGTGCCAGCTCACTCGTCGTAAACTCCTACGAGCAGTACTTC. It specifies CASSLVVNSYEQYF.

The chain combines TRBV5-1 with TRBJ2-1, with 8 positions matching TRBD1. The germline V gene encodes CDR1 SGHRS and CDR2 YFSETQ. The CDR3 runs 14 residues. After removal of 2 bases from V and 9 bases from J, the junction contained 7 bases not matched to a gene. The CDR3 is CASSLAGGQGEQFF. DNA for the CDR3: TGCGCCAGCAGCTTAGCAGGGGGCCAGGGTGAGCAGTTCTTC.

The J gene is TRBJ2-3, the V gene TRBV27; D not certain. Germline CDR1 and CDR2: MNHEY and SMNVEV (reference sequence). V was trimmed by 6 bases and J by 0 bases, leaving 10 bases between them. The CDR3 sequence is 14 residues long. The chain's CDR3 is CASSPISSTDTQYF. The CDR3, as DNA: TGTGCCAGCAGCCCTATTTCTAGCACAGATACGCAGTATTTT.

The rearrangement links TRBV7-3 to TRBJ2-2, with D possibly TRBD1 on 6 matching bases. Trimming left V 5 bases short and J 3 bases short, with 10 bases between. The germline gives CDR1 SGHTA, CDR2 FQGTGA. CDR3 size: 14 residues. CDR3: CASSQQGYTGELFF. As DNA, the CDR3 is TGTGCCAGCAGCCAACAGGGTTACACCGGGGAGCTGTTTTTT.

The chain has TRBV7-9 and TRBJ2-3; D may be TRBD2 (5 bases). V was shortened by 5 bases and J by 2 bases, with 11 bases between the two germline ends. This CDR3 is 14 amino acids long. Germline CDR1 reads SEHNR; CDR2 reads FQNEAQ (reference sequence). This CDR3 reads CASSPSGNTDTQYF. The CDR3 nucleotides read TGTGCCAGCAGCCCCAGCGGTAACACAGATACGCAGTATTTT.

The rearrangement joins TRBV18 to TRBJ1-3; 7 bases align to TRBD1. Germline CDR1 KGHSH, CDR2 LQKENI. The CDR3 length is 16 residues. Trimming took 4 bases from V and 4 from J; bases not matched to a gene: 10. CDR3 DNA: TGTGCCAGCTCACGATCACAGGGGCAGGAAGGAAACACCATATATTTT. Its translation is CASSRSQGQEGNTIYF.

The CDR3 protein is CASSYSDGIYEQYF. The CDR3 DNA is TGTGCCAGCAGTTACTCGGACGGGATCTACGAGCAGTACTTC. The chain recombines TRBV6-5 with TRBJ2-7, with TRBD2 as a possible D gene (5 bases). Between the trimmed V and J ends, which lost 0 bases and 3 bases, there was a span of 9 bases. This CDR3 comprises 14 residues. CDR1 is MNHEY and CDR2 is SVGAGI in the germline V gene.